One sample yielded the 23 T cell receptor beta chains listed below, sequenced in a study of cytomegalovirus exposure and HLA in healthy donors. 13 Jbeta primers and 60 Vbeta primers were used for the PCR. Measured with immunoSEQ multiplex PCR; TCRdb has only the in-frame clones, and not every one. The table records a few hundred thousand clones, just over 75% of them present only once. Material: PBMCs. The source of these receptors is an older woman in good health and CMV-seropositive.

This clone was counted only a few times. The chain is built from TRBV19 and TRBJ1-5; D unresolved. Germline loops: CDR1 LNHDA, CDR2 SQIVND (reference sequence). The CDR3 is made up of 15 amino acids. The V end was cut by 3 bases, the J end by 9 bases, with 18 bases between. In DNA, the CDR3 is TGTGCCAGTAGTATGGGTGGGCTTGGGTTTTTGCCCCAGCATTTT. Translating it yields CASSMGGLGFLPQHF.

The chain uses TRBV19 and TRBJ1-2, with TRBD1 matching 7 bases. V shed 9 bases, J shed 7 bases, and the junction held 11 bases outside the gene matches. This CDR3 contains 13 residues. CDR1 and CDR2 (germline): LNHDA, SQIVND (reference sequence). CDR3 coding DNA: TGTGCCAGCCAATCCGGGACAGCCTTTGGCTACACCTTC. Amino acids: CASQSGTAFGYTF.

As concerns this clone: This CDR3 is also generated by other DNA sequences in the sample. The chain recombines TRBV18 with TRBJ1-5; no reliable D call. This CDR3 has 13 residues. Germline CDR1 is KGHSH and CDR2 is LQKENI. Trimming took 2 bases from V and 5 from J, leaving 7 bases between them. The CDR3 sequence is CASSPGRDQPQHF. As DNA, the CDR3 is TGTGCCAGCTCACCAGGGAGGGATCAGCCCCAGCATTTT. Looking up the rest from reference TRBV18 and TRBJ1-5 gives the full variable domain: NAGVMQNPRHLVRRRGQEARLRCSPMKGHSHVYWYRQLPEEGLKFMVYLQKENIIDESGMPKERFSAEFPKEGPSILRIQQVVRGDSAAYFCASSPGRDQPQHFGDGTRLSIL.

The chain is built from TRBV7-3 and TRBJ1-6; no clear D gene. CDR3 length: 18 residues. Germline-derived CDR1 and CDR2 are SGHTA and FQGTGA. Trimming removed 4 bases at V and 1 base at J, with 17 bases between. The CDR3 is CASSCHRRRVSYNSPLHF. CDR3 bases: TGTGCCAGCAGCTGCCATCGGAGGAGGGTATCCTATAATTCACCCCTCCACTTT.

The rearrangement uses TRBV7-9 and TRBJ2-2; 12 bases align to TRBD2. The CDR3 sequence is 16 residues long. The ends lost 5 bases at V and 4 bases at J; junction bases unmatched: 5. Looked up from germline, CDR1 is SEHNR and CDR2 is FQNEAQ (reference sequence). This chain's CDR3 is CASSPTSGGPTGELFF. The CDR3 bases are TGTGCCAGCAGCCCGACTAGCGGGGGACCCACCGGGGAGCTGTTTTTT.

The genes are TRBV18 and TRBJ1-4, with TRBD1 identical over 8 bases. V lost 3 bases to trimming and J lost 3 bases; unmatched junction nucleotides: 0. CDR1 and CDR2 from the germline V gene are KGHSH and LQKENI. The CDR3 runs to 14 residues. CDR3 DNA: TGTGCCAGCTCACCGGGACAGGCTAATGAAAAACTGTTTTTT. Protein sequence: CASSPGQANEKLFF.

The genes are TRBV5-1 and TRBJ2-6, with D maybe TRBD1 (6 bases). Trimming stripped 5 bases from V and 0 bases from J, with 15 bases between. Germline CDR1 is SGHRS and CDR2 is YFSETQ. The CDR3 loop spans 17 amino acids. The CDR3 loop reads CASRISGHLSGANVLTF. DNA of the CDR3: TGCGCCAGCAGAATATCGGGACACCTCTCTGGGGCCAACGTCCTGACTTTC.

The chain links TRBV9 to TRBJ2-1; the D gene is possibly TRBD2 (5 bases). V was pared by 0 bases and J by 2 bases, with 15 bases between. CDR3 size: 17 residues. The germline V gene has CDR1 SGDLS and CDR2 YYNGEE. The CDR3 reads CASSVESGFPPYNEQFF. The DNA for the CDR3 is TGTGCCAGCAGCGTAGAGTCGGGGTTCCCTCCCTACAATGAGCAGTTCTTC.

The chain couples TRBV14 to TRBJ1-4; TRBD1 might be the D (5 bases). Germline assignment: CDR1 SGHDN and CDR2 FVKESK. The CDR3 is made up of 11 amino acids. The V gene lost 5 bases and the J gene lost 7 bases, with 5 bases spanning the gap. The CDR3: CASSRGEKLFF. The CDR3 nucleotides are TGTGCCAGCAGCAGGGGTGAAAAACTGTTTTTT.

This CDR3 reads CASSQADYGYTF. CDR3 bases: TGCGCCAGCAGCCAAGCGGACTATGGCTACACCTTC. The chain recombines TRBV4-1 with TRBJ1-2, with no clear D. This CDR3 comprises 12 residues. The ends were cut back, 1 base at V and 3 bases at J, with 3 bases in the middle. Germline V gene lookup returns CDR1 MGHRA and CDR2 YSYEKL.

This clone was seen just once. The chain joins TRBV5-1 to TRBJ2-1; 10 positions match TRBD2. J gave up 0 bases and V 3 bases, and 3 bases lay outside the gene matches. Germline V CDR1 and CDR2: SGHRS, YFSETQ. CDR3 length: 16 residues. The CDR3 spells CASSWGTSDSYNEQFF. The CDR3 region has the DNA TGCGCCAGCAGCTGGGGGACTAGCGACTCCTACAATGAGCAGTTCTTC.

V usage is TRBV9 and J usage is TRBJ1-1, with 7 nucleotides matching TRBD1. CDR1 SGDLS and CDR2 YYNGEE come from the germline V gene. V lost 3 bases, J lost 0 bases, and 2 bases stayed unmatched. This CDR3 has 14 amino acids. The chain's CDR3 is CASSAGQLNTEAFF. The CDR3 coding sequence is TGTGCCAGCAGCGCGGGACAGTTGAACACTGAAGCTTTCTTT.

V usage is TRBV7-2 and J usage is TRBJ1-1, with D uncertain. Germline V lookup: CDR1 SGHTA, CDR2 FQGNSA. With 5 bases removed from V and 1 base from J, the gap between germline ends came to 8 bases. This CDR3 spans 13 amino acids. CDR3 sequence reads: CASSTHRNTEAFF. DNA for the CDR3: TGTGCCAGCAGCACCCACAGGAACACTGAAGCTTTCTTT.

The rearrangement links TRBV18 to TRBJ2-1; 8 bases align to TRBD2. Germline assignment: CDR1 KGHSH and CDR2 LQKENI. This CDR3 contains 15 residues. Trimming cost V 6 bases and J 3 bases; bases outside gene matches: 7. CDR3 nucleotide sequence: TGTGCCAGCTCTTCCCGGGAGGGCCTCTACAATGAGCAGTTCTTC. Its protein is CASSSREGLYNEQFF.

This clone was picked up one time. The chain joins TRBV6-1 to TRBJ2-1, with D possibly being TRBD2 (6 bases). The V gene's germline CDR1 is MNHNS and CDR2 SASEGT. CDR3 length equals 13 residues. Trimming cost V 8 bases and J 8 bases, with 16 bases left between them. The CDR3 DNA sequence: TGTGCCAGCCGCCAGACTAGTATGGATGAGCAGTTCTTC. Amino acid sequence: CASRQTSMDEQFF.

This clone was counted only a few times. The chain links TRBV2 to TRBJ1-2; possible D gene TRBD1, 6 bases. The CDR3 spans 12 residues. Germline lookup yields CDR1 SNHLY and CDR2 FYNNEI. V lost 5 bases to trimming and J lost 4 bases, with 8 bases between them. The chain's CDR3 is CASSPGVYGYTF. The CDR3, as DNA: TGTGCCAGCAGTCCAGGGGTCTATGGCTACACCTTC.

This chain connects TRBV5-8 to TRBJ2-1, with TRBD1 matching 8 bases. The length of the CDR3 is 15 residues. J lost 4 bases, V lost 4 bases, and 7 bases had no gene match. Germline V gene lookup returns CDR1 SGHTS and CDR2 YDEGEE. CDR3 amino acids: CASSTEGTGYNEQFF. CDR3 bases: TGTGCCAGCAGCACCGAAGGGACAGGTTACAATGAGCAGTTCTTC.

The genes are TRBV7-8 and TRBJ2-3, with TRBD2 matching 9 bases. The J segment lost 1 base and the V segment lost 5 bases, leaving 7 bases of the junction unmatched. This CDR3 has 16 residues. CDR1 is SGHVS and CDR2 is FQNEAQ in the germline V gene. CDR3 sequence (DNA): TGTGCCAGCAGCGGGGAAAGGACTAGCGGCACAGATACGCAGTATTTT. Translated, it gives CASSGERTSGTDTQYF.

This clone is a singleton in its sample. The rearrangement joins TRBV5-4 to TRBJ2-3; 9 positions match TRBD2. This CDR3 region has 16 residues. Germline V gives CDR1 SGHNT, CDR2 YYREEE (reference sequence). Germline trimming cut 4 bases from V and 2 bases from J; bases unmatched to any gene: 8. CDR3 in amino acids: CASSRRLAGDTDTQYF. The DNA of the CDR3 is TGTGCCAGCAGCCGCCGCTTAGCGGGGGACACAGATACGCAGTATTTT.

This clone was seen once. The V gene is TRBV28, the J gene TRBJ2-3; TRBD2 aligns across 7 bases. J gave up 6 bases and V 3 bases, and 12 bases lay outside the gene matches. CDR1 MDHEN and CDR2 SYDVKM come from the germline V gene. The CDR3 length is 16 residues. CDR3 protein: CASSLARAGLTDTQYF. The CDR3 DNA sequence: TGTGCCAGCAGTTTGGCCAGGGCGGGACTAACCGATACGCAGTATTTT.

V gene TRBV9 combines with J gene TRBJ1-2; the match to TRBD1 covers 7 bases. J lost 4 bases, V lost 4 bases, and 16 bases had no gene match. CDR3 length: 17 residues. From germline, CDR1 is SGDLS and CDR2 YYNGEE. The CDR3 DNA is TGTGCCAGCAGCCTCCAGGGGGGACAAGACAAGTTCTATGGCTACACCTTC. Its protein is CASSLQGGQDKFYGYTF.

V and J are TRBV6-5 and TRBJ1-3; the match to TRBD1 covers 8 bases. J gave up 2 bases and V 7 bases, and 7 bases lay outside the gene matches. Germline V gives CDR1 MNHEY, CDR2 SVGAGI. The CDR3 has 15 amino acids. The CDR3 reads CASTRQGTPGNTIYF. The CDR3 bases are TGTGCCAGCACGAGACAGGGGACCCCTGGAAACACCATATATTTT.

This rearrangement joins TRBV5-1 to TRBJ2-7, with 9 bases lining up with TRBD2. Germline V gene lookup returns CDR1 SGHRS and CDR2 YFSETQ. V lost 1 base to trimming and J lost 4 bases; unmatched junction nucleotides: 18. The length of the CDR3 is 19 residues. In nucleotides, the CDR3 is TGCGCCAGCAGCTTGTTGTCTGGGATGGACGAGCGGGGGGTTTACGAGCAGTACTTC. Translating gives CASSLLSGMDERGVYEQYF.